This T cell receptor beta chain derives from a study of blood T cell repertoires in COVID-19. On the study more broadly: Whether acute or convalescent, the COVID-19 samples came from the United States, Italy and Spain. T cells, B-cell-depleted T cells, or PBMCs supplied cDNA or gDNA.

The CDR3 spans 15 residues. Germline loops: CDR1 LGHDT, CDR2 YNNKEL (reference sequence). V lost 3 bases and J 0 bases, leaving 9 bases between the germline ends. Here immunoSEQ multiplex PCR was the method, and the copy in TCRdb shows in-frame clones only, minus some. The sample has more than 200,000 clones, more than 75% seen once; the top ten hold approximately 7.4%. Sequencing was done on a sample of PBMCs or T cells enriched from blood (not recorded which). The sequence derives from a woman in her thirties or forties with acute COVID-19. This chain links TRBV3-1 (or the pseudogene TRBV3-2) with TRBJ1-5; D uncertain. CDR3 sequence (DNA): TGTGCCAGCAGCCAGAAGGGAGTTAGCAATCAGCCCCAGCATTTT. It is translated as CASSQKGVSNQPQHF.